This T cell receptor (beta chain) was identified in a study of cytomegalovirus exposure and HLA in healthy donors (dated by TCRdb to the late 2010s). Some background on the complete study: According to a later analysis, one platform produced both the 120 validation repertoires and the 730 or so repertoires of the first cohort. The study combined high-throughput TCR immunosequencing, statistical association of individual TCRs with disease status, and machine learning to predict cytomegalovirus infection status. In addition to the first cohort of 500 to 850 subjects, a separate validation cohort of about 120 different subjects was used. The study was designed to test whether signatures of past pathogen exposure could be identified by cataloging public T cell receptors.

On the study overall, not on this receptor specifically: The study gave a list of roughly 150 TCR beta chains associated with cytomegalovirus. According to the authors, the approach could potentially be generalized to other disease states and immunological phenotypes. Subsequent analysis determined that TCRs grouped into clusters in the first cohort also showed a tendency toward co-occurrence across the 130 or so validation repertoires, and 85% to 95% of cluster scores exceeded 0. Most TCR sequences were observed very rarely across donors, whereas some public TCRs were present in many individuals. The classifier was reported to diagnose cytomegalovirus status with high specificity and sensitivity in both the original and validation cohorts. Three of the identified cytomegalovirus-associated TCR beta chains were confirmed in vitro to be specific for cytomegalovirus antigens. The validation cohort had no HLA typing available for a later analysis, so co-occurrence within that cohort was assessed over all 110 or so repertoires.

On this clone: Its specific antigen is unknown. No base quality values were provided; no much bigger clone lies one nucleotide off.

Preparation of the library involved the immunoSEQ multiplex PCR assay. Per the authors' processing: A statistical classification framework was built for diagnosing cytomegalovirus status from the catalog of TCR beta chain sequences. In its TCRdb copy, this immuneACCESS table keeps in-frame sequences only and misses some clones. Where compared with another copy, unresolved V genes explain less than half of these, and the others have no known cause. V and J calls and clone size are given by that table; D and trimming were obtained from the DNA. Present in this sample are some 140,000 clones, around 83% of which were seen just once. Roughly 1.9% of the sample comes from the top ten. Reading the germline V gene gives CDR1 SGHRS and CDR2 YFSETQ. Spanning cysteine to phenylalanine, the CDR3 consists of 11 amino acids. The read is trimmed to its CDR3 DNA, 33 bases read in frame from base 1. The V and J ends are trimmed by 3 bases and 7 bases, leaving 7 bases between them.

The donors belonged to the validation cohort of about 120 subjects, which was separate from the roughly 700-subject first cohort. The sequence came from a human donor in good health. Sequencing used PBMCs. The chain joins TRBV5-1 to TRBJ1-1; the D gene remains uncertain. The DNA is as follows: TGCGCCAGCAGCTCCGGGATTGAAGCTTTCTTT. Translated, this gives CASSSGIEAFF.